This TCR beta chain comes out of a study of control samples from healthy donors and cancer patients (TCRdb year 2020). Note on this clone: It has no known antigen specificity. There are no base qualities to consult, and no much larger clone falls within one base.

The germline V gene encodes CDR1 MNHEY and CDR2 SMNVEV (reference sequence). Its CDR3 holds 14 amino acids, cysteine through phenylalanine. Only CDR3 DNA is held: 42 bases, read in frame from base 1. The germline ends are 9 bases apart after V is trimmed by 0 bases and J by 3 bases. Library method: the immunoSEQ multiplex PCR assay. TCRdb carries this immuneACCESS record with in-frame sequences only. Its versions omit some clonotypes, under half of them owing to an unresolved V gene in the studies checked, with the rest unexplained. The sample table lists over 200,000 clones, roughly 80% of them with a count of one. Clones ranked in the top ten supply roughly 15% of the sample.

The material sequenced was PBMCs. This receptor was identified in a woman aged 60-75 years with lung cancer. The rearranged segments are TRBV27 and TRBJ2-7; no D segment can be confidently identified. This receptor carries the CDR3 CASSLSAGYYEQYF. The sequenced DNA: TGTGCCAGCAGTTTATCGGCAGGATACTACGAGCAGTACTTC.